The next 24 T cell receptor beta chains were all read from a single sample in a study of T-cell memory formation after mild COVID-19. A single record per CDR3 protein comes from TCRdb applying MiXCR to the 5' RACE reads. The sample lists hundreds of thousands of distinct CDR3 sequences, about 20% occurring once. The source material was PBMCs or a T cell subset sorted from them (not recorded which). The source is an adult woman who had mild COVID-19 (a few samples of this study predate the infection). Cell type and time point are not known.

The chain joins TRBV2 to TRBJ2-3; D perhaps matches TRBD1 (6 bases). V dropped 1 base and J dropped 0 bases, with 11 bases sitting between them. The CDR3 is made up of 16 amino acids. The germline gives CDR1 SNHLY, CDR2 FYNNEI. CDR3 sequence: CASSEGGPASTDTQYF. Written as DNA, the CDR3 is TGTGCCAGCAGTGAAGGGGGGCCCGCTAGCACAGATACGCAGTATTTT.

This clonotype came up many times. V and J are TRBV7-2 and TRBJ2-5; D is undetermined. The CDR3 sequence is 16 residues long. Germline V CDR1 and CDR2: SGHTA, FQGNSA. Trimming took 2 bases from V and 1 from J, leaving 14 bases between them. CDR3 region: CASSLSAGRTQETQYF. CDR3 in DNA: TGTGCCAGCAGCTTATCGGCAGGTCGAACCCAAGAGACCCAGTACTTC.

The chain employs TRBV6-2 or TRBV6-3 and TRBJ1-1; D gene unclear. This CDR3 is 15 amino acids long. From germline, CDR1 is MNHEY and CDR2 SVGEGT. Trimming shortened V by 5 bases and J by 0 bases, and 13 bases separated the two germline ends. This CDR3 is CASSRQGGVNTEAFF. CDR3 nucleotide sequence: TGTGCCAGCAGTCGACAAGGAGGAGTGAACACTGAAGCTTTCTTT.

The CDR3 spells CASSLAGPLLGNTIYF. The CDR3 DNA reads TGTGCCAGCAGCTTAGCGGGGCCCCTCTTGGGAAACACCATATATTTT. The V and J genes are TRBV7-6 and TRBJ1-3; the D gene is possibly TRBD1 (5 bases). This CDR3 comprises 16 residues. Trimming took 0 bases from V and 4 from J, leaving 13 bases between them. Germline CDR1 reads SGHVS; CDR2 reads FNYEAQ.

This chain joins TRBV30 and TRBJ1-1, with 7 bases matching TRBD1. Looked up from germline, CDR1 is GTSNPN and CDR2 is SVGIG (reference sequence). This CDR3 spans 13 amino acids. V dropped 0 bases and J dropped 4; count of bases not matched to a gene: 2. The chain's CDR3 is CAWSVQGFTEAFF. CDR3 bases: TGTGCCTGGAGTGTACAGGGGTTCACTGAAGCTTTCTTT.

This clonotype came up a few times. The V and J genes are TRBV2 and TRBJ2-1; a possible D gene is TRBD1 (8 bases). Germline V gives CDR1 SNHLY, CDR2 FYNNEI. Deletions cut 3 bases from V and 4 bases from J, with 13 bases between. This CDR3 contains 15 residues. CDR3: CASSESGTGYNEQFF. The DNA for the CDR3 is TGTGCCAGCAGTGAGAGCGGGACAGGATACAATGAGCAGTTCTTC.

In this sample, this clonotype turned up a few times. This sequence joins TRBV2 and TRBJ2-3; possible D gene TRBD2, 6 bases. CDR3 length equals 15 residues. V lost 3 bases and J lost 2, with 12 bases in between. Germline CDR1 and CDR2: SNHLY and FYNNEI. The CDR3 region has the DNA TGTGCCAGCAGTGATGGGGCGGGGATCACAGATACGCAGTATTTT. It encodes CASSDGAGITDTQYF.

This clonotype has a handful of counts. This chain joins TRBV10-3 and TRBJ2-7; 14 nucleotides match TRBD2. Germline V CDR1 and CDR2: ENHRY, SYGVKD. There are 15 residues in the CDR3. V was pared by 3 bases and J by 4 bases, with 2 bases of the junction left unmatched. CDR3 residues: CAISDGTSGSYEQYF. CDR3 DNA sequence: TGTGCCATCAGTGACGGGACTAGCGGGAGTTACGAGCAGTACTTC.

Only a few counts were recorded for this clonotype. The chain recombines TRBV7-3 with TRBJ2-1; the match to TRBD2 covers 12 bases. V was pared by 5 bases and J by 8 bases, with 13 bases of the junction left unmatched. The germline V gene has CDR1 SGHTA and CDR2 FQGTGA. This CDR3 is 17 amino acids long. In nucleotides, the CDR3 is TGTGCCAGCAGCCGAGGGACACCTAGCGGGAGGGCCGATGAGCAGTTCTTC. It specifies CASSRGTPSGRADEQFF. Filled out from reference TRBV7-3 and TRBJ2-1, the complete variable domain reads GAGVSQTPSNKVTEKGKYVELRCDPISGHTALYWYRQSLGQGPEFLIYFQGTGAADDSGLPNDRFFAVRPEGSVSTLKIQRTERGDSAVYLCASSRGTPSGRADEQFFGPGTRLTVL.

This sequence joins TRBV7-9 and TRBJ2-2, with D uncertain. The V gene's germline CDR1 is SEHNR and CDR2 FQNEAQ (reference sequence). V gave up 4 bases and J gave up 1 base, with 7 bases separating them. This CDR3 has 14 amino acids. The CDR3 sequence: CASSSARNTGELFF. The DNA for the CDR3 is TGTGCCAGCAGCTCAGCGCGGAACACCGGGGAGCTGTTTTTT.

This clonotype has just a few counts. The chain recombines TRBV20-1 with TRBJ2-4; 9 bases match TRBD1. The V gene's germline CDR1 is DFQATT and CDR2 SNEGSKA (reference sequence). V was clipped by 6 bases and J by 1 base; unmatched bases: 16. The CDR3 has 18 residues. CDR3 residues: CSAHIIRTGEGAKNIQYF. For the CDR3, the DNA is TGCAGTGCCCATATAATTCGGACAGGGGAGGGGGCCAAAAACATTCAGTACTTC.

V gene TRBV2 combines with J gene TRBJ1-1; TRBD1 is a possible D gene (5 bases). The CDR3 contains 14 residues. V was clipped by 2 bases and J by 6 bases, with 13 bases between them. CDR1 is SNHLY, CDR2 FYNNEI, per germline. The chain's CDR3 is CASSERQGSAEAFF. In DNA form, the CDR3 reads TGTGCCAGCAGTGAACGGCAGGGAAGCGCTGAAGCTTTCTTT.

This chain links TRBV21-1 with TRBJ2-1; the tabulated D call, TRBD2, remains unverified against the DNA. TRBV21-1 is reported as a pseudogene. CDR3 length equals 16 residues. This chain's CDR3 is CASSKGTSGRADRQFF. CDR3 DNA sequence: TGTGCCAGCAGCAAGGGGACTAGCGGGAGGGCAGATCGGCAGTTCTTC.

In its sample, this clonotype was seen many times. CDR3 bases: TGCGCCAGCAGCCCGTCTAGCGGGGGGACTAGCACAGATACGCAGTATTTT. This encodes CASSPSSGGTSTDTQYF. This chain links TRBV5-1 with TRBJ2-3; TRBD2 matches at 11 bases. The junction had 7 bases not matched to a gene; V was cut back by 4 bases and J by 0 bases. Per germline, CDR1 SGHRS and CDR2 YFSETQ. The CDR3 covers 17 residues.

This clonotype was seen a few times. The rearrangement joins TRBV5-1 to TRBJ1-6; 8 nucleotides line up with TRBD1. This CDR3 spans 17 amino acids. J gave up 0 bases and V 3 bases, and 5 bases lay outside the gene matches. The germline CDR1 and CDR2 sequences are SGHRS and YFSETQ. CDR3 DNA sequence: TGCGCCAGCAGCTACGGACAGGGCCCCTCCTATAATTCACCCCTCCACTTT. It is translated as CASSYGQGPSYNSPLHF. The full variable domain, rest sourced from reference TRBV5-1 and TRBJ1-6, is KAGVTQTPRYLIKTRGQQVTLSCSPISGHRSVSWYQQTPGQGLQFLFEYFSETQRNKGNFPGRFSGRQFSNSRSEMNVSTLELGDSALYLCASSYGQGPSYNSPLHFGNGTRLTVT.

In the case of this clonotype: Its ends do not fully match the called genes, so a read error is possible. This chain links TRBV7-9 with TRBJ2-1; no clear D gene. The CDR3 is 15 amino acids. CDR1 SEHNR and CDR2 FQNEAQ come from the germline V gene (reference sequence). The CDR3 reads CASSLNPTSNNEQFF. CDR3 nucleotides: TGTGCCAGCAGCTTAAACCCCACCTCCAACAATGAGCAGTTCTTC.

The chain is built from TRBV20-1 and TRBJ1-1, with D possibly matching TRBD1 (5 bases). The germline V gene encodes CDR1 DFQATT and CDR2 SNEGSKA (reference sequence). This CDR3 is 12 amino acids long. The CDR3 sequence is CSTRGMNTEAFF. CDR3 DNA sequence: TGCAGCACCCGGGGGATGAACACTGAAGCTTTCTTT.

This clonotype was observed a few times. CDR3 bases: TGTGCCACCAGTGATCCGGGACAGGGGTATGGCTACACCTTC. This encodes CATSDPGQGYGYTF. The rearrangement uses TRBV24-1 and TRBJ1-2; 10 nucleotides match TRBD1. CDR1 and CDR2 from the germline V gene are KGHDR and SFDVKD. The CDR3 covers 14 residues. V was pared by 3 bases and J by 5 bases, with 2 bases of the junction left unmatched.

In its sample, this clonotype was seen once. The V call is TRBV5-1, the J call TRBJ2-1; no firm D call. The CDR3 length is 15 residues. The germline gives CDR1 SGHRS, CDR2 YFSETQ. Trimming cost V 0 bases and J 6 bases, with 13 bases left between them. In nucleotides, the CDR3 is TGCGCCAGCAGCTTGGCTGGGGTCCCCAGCAATGAGCAGTTCTTC. Translated, it gives CASSLAGVPSNEQFF.

The chain joins TRBV11-3 to TRBJ2-1, with 8 bases identical to TRBD2. The CDR3 contains 17 residues. The trim removed 2 bases at V and 2 bases at J, leaving 8 bases unmatched. CDR1 and CDR2 from the germline V gene are SGHNT and YENEEA. The CDR3 sequence is CASSLRGSGDTYNEQFF. In DNA, the CDR3 is TGTGCCAGCAGCTTAAGGGGTAGCGGGGATACCTACAATGAGCAGTTCTTC.

The chain has TRBV30 and TRBJ1-2; TRBD1 is a possible D gene (5 bases). The CDR3 contains 15 residues. Trimming took off 0 bases at V and 4 bases at J, with 15 bases between the two ends. Germline CDR1 GTSNPN, CDR2 SVGIG (reference sequence). The CDR3 bases are TGTGCCTGGAGTGTAGGATACGGACACAGCTATGGCTACACCTTC. It specifies CAWSVGYGHSYGYTF.

The rearrangement links TRBV25-1 to TRBJ2-5; either TRBD1 or TRBD2 may supply D (5 bases each). V shed 3 bases and J shed 5 bases, with 10 bases lying between them. CDR1 is MGHDK and CDR2 is SYGVNS in the germline V gene. CDR3 length: 13 amino acids. Here the CDR3 reads CASSDLGVETQYF. The CDR3 DNA reads TGTGCCAGCAGTGACCTGGGGGTGGAGACCCAGTACTTC.

This clonotype occurred a few times. The chain couples TRBV27 to TRBJ1-1, with D maybe TRBD1 (5 bases). The CDR3 is 15 amino acids. V dropped 0 bases and J dropped 1 base, with 9 bases sitting between them. From germline, CDR1 is MNHEY and CDR2 SMNVEV (reference sequence). The CDR3 loop reads CASSLSIQGNTEAFF. The CDR3 nucleotides read TGTGCCAGCAGTTTATCCATCCAGGGGAACACTGAAGCTTTCTTT.

The chain's CDR3 is CASSHDPPGAYNEQFF. The DNA of the CDR3 is TGTGCCAGCAGCCACGACCCGCCAGGCGCCTACAATGAGCAGTTCTTC. The chain employs TRBV3-1 and TRBJ2-1; no reliable D call. From germline, CDR1 is LGHDT and CDR2 YNNKEL (reference sequence). Trimming removed 3 bases from V and 2 bases from J, with 14 bases in between. The CDR3 spans 16 residues.